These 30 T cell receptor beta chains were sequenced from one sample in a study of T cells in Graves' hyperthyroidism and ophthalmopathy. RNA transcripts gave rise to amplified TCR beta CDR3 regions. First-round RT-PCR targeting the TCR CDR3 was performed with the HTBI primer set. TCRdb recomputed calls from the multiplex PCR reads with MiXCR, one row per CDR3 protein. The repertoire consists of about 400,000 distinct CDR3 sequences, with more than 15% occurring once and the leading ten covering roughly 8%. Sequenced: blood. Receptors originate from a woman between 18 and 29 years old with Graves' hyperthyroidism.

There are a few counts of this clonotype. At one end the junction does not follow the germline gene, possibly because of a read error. CDR3 DNA: TGTGCCTCCCGGGGGACAGGGTATGAAAAACTATTTTTT. Encoded protein: CASRGTGYEKLFF. The J gene is TRBJ1-4, the V gene TRBV10-3, with 9 positions matching TRBD1. This CDR3 contains 13 residues. Germline V gene lookup returns CDR1 ENHRY and CDR2 SYGVKD.

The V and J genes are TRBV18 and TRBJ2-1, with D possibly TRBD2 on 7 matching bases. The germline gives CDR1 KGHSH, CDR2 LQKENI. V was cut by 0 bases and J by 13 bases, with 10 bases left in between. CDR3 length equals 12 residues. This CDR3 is CASSPPGGAQFF. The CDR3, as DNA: TGTGCCAGCTCACCACCAGGGGGGGCTCAGTTCTTC.

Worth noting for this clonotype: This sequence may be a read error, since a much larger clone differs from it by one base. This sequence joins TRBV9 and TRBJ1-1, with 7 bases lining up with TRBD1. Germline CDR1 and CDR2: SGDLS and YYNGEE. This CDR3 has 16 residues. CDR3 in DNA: TGTGCCGGCAGCCCTCAGGGGGATGGAATGAACACTGAAGCTTTCTTT. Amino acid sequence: CAGSPQGDGMNTEAFF. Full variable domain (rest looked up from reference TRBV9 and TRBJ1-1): DSGVTQTPKHLITATGQRVTLRCSPRSGDLSVYWYQQSLDQGLQFLIQYYNGEERAKGNILERFSAQQFPDLHSELNLSSLELGDSALYFCAGSPQGDGMNTEAFFGQGTRLTVV.

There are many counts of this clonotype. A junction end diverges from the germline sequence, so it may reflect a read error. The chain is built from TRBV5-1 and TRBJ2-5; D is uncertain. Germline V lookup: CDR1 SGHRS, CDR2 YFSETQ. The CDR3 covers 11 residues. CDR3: CASSSQETQYF. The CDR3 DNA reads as TGTGCCAGCAGTTCACAAGAGACCCAGTACTTC.

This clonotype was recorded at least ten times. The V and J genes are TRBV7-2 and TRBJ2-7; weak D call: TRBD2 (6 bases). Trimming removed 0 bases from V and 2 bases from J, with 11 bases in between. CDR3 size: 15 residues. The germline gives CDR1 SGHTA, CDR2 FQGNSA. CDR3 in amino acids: CASSLAAGLAYEQYF. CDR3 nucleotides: TGTGCCAGCAGCTTAGCAGCGGGCCTCGCCTACGAGCAGTACTTC.

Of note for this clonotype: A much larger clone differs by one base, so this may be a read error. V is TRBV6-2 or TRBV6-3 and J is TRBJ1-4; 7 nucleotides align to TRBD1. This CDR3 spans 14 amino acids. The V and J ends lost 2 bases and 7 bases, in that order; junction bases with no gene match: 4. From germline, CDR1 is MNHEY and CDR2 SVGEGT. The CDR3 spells CASSYPGQTEKLFF. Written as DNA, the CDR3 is TGTGCCAGCAGTTACCCGGGACAGACTGAAAAACTGTTTTTT.

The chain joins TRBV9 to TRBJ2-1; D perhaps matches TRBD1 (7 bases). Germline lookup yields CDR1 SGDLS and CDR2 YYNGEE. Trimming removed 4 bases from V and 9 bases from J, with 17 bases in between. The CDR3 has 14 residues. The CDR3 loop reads CASSRSGGMAEQFF. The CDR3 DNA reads TGTGCCAGCAGCCGGTCAGGGGGGATGGCTGAGCAGTTCTTC.

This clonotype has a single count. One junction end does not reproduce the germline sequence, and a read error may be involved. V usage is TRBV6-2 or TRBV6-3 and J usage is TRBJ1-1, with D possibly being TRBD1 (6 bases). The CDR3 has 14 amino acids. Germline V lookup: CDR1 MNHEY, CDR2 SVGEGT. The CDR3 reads CASSWTVPGTEASF. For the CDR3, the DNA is TGTGCCAGCAGTTGGACAGTACCGGGCACTGAAGCTTCCTTT.

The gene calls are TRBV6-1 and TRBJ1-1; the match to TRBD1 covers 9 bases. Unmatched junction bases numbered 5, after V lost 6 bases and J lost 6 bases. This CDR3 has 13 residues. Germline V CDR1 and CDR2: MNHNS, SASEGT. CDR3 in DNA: TGTGCCAGCAGCGCGGGGACAGGGTCTGAAGCTTTCTTT. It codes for CASSAGTGSEAFF.

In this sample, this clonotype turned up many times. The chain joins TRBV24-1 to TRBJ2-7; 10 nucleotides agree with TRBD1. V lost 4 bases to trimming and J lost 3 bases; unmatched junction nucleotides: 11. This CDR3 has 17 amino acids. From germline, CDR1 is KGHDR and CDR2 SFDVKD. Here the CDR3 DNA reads TGTGCCACCAGTGAATCCCGACCGGGACAGGGGAACTACGAGCAGTACTTC. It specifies CATSESRPGQGNYEQYF.

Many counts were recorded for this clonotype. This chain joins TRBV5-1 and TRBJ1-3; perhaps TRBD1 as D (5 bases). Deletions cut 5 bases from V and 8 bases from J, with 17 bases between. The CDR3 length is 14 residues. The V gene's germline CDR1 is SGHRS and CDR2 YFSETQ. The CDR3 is CASRPGGWLDTIYF. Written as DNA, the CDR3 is TGCGCCAGCAGACCCGGGGGTTGGCTAGACACCATATATTTT. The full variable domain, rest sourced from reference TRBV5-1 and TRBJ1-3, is KAGVTQTPRYLIKTRGQQVTLSCSPISGHRSVSWYQQTPGQGLQFLFEYFSETQRNKGNFPGRFSGRQFSNSRSEMNVSTLELGDSALYLCASRPGGWLDTIYFGEGSWLTVV.

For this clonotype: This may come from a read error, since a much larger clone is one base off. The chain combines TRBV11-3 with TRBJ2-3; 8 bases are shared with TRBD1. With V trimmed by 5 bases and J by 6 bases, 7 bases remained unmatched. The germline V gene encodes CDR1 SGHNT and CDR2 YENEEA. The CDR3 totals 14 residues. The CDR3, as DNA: TGTGCCAGCAGCCCCCGGACAGGGTGGGATACGCAGTATTTT. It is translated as CASSPRTGWDTQYF.

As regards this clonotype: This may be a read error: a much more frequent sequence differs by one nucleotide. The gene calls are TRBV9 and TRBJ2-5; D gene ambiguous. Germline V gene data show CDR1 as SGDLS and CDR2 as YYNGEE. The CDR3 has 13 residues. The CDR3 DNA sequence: TGTGCCTGCAGCGTGAACAGCCAAGAGACCCAGTACTTC. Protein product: CACSVNSQETQYF.

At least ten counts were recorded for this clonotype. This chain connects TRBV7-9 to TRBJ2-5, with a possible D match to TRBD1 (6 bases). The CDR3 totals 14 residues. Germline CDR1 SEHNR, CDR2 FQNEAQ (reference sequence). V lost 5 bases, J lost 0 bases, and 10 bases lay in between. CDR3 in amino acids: CASSPGQNQETQYF. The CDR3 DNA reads TGTGCCAGCAGCCCAGGACAGAACCAAGAGACCCAGTACTTC.

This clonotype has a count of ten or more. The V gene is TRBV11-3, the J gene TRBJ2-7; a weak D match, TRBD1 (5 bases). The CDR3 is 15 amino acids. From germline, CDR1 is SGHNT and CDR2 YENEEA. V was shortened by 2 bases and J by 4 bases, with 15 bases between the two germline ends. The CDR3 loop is CASSLSPGHSYEQYF. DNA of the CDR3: TGTGCCAGCAGCTTATCCCCAGGGCACTCTTACGAGCAGTACTTC.

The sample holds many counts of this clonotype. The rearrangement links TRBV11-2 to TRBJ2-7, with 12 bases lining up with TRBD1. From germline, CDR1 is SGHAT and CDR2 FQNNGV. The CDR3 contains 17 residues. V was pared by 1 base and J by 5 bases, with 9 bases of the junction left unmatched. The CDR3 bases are TGTGCCAGCAGCTTAGGACTCCGGGACAGGGGGCCTAACGAGCAGTACTTC. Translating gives CASSLGLRDRGPNEQYF. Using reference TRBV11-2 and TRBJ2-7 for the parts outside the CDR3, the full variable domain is EAGVAQSPRYKIIEKRQSVAFWCNPISGHATLYWYQQILGQGPKLLIQFQNNGVVDDSQLPKDRFSAERLKGVDSTLKIQPAKLEDSAVYLCASSLGLRDRGPNEQYFGPGTRLTVT.

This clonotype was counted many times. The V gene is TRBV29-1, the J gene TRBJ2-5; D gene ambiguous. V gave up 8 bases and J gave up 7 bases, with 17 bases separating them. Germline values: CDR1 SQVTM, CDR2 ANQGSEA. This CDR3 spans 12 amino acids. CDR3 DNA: TGCAGCCCGGCTATGTTCGGTGGGACCCAGTACTTC. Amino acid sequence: CSPAMFGGTQYF.

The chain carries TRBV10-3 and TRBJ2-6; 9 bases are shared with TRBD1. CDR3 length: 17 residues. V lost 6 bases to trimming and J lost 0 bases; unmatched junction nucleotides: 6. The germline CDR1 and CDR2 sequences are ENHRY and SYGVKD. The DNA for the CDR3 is TGTGCCATCAGCCCCGGGACAGGGAGCTCTGGGGCCAACGTCCTGACTTTC. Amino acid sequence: CAISPGTGSSGANVLTF.

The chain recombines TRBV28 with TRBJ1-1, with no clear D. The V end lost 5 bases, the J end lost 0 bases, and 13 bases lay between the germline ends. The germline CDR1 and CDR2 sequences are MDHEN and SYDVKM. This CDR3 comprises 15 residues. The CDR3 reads CASSVLPQVNTEAFF. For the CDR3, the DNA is TGTGCCAGCAGTGTCCTTCCTCAGGTGAACACTGAAGCTTTCTTT.

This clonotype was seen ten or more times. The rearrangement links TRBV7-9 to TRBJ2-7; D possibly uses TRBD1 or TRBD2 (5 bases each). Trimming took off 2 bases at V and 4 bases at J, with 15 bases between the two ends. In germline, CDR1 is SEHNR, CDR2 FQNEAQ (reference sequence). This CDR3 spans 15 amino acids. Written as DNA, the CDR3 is TGTGCCAGCAGCTTAATGGGGGTAGGTCCATACGAGCAGTACTTC. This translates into CASSLMGVGPYEQYF.

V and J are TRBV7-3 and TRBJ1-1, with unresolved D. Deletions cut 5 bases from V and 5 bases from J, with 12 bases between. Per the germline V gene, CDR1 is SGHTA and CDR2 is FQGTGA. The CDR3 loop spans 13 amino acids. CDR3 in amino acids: CASSLGMGTEAFF. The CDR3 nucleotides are TGTGCCAGCAGCCTAGGGATGGGGACTGAAGCTTTCTTT.

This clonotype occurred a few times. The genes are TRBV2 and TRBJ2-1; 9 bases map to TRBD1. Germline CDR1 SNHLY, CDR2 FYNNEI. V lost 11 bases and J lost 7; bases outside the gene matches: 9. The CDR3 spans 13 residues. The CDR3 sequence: CAGSGTGTNEQFF. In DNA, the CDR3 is TGTGCCGGGTCCGGGACAGGGACAAATGAGCAGTTCTTC.

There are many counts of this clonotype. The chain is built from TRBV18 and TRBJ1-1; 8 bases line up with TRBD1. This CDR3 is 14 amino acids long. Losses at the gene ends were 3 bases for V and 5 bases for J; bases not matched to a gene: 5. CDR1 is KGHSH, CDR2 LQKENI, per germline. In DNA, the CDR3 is TGTGCCAGCTCACCCCCAGGGGGCTTGACTGAAGCTTTCTTT. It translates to CASSPPGGLTEAFF.

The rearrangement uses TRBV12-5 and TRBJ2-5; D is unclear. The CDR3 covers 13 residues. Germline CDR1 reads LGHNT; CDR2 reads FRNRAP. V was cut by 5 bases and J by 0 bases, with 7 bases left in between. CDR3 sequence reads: CASGLRDQETQYF. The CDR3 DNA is TGTGCTAGTGGTCTTAGGGACCAAGAGACCCAGTACTTC.

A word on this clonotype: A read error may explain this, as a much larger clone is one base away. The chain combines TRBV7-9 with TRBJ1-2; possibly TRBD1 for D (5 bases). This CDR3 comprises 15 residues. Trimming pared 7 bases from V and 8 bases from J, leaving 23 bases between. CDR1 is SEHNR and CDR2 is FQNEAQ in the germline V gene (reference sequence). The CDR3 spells CASTLSGQGPGGYTF. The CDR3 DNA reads TGTGCCAGCACCCTTAGCGGCCAGGGCCCAGGAGGCTACACCTTC.

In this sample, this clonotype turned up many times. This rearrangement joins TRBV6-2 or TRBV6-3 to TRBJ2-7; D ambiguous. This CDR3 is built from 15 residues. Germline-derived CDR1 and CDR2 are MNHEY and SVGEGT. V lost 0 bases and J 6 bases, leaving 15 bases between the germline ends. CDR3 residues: CASSYSRPLGGEQYF. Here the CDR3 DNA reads TGTGCCAGCAGTTACTCGAGGCCTCTCGGCGGCGAGCAGTACTTC.

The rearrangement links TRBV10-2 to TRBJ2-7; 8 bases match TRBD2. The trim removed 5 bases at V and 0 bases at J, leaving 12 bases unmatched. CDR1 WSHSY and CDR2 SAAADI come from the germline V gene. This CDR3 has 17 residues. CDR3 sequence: CASSRAQGGRTSYEQYF. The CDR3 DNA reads TGCGCCAGCAGTAGGGCCCAGGGCGGGAGGACCTCCTACGAGCAGTACTTC.

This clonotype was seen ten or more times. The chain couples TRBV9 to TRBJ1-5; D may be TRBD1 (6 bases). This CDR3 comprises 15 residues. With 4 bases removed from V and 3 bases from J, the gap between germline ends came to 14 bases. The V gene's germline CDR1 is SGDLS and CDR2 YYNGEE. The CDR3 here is CASSTTGQINQPQHF. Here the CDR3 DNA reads TGTGCCAGCAGCACCACCGGACAGATCAATCAGCCCCAGCATTTT.

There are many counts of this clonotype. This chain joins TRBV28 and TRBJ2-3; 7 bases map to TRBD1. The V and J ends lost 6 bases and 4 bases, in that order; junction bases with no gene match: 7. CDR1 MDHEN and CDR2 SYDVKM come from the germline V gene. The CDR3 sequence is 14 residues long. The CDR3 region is CASSLTGWADTQYF. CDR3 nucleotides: TGTGCCAGCAGCCTGACAGGGTGGGCAGATACGCAGTATTTT.

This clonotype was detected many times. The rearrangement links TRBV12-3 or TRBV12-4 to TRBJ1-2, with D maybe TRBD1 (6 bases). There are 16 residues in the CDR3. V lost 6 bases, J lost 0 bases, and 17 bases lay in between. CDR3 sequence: CASSSRSGTTNYGYTF. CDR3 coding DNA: TGTGCCAGCAGCTCTAGATCCGGGACAACTAACTATGGCTACACCTTC.